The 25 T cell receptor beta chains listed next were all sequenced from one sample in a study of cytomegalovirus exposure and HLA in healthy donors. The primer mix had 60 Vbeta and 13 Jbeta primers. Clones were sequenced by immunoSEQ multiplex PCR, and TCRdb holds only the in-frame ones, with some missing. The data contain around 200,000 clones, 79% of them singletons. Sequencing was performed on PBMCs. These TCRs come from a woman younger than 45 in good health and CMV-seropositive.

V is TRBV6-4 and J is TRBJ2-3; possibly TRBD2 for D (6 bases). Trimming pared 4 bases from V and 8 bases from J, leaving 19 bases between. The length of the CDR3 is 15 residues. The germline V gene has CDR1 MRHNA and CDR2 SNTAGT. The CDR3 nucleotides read TGTGCCAGCAGTGCCCTGGGACTCCAGGATCGTACGCAGTATTTT. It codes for CASSALGLQDRTQYF.

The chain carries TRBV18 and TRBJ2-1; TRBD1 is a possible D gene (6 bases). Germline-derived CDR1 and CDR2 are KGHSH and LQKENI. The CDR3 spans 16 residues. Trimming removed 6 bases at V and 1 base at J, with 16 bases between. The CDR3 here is CASSPSQGRSYNEQFF. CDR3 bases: TGTGCCAGCTCCCCTTCACAGGGAAGGTCCTACAATGAGCAGTTCTTC.

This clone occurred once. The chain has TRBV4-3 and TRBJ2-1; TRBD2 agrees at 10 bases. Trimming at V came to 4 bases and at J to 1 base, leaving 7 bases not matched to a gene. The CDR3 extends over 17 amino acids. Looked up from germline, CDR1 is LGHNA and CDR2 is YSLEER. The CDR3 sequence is CASSPRLAGLSYNEQFF. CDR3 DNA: TGCGCCAGCAGCCCCAGACTAGCGGGCCTATCCTACAATGAGCAGTTCTTC.

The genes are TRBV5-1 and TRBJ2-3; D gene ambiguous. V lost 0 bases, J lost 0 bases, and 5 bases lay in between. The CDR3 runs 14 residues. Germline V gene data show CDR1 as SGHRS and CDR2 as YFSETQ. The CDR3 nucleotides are TGCGCCAGCAGCTTGGCCCGGAGCACAGATACGCAGTATTTT. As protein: CASSLARSTDTQYF.

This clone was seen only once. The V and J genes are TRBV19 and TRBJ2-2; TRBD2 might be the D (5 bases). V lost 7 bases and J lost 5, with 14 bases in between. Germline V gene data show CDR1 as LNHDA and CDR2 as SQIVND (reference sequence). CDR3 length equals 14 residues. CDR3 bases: TGTGCCAGTACAATTGGACTGCGAACCGGGGAGCTGTTTTTT. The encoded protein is CASTIGLRTGELFF.

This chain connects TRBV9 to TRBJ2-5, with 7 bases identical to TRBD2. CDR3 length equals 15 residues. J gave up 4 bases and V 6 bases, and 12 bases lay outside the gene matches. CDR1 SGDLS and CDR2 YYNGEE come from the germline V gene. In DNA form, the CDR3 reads TGTGCCAGCACCTACTCAGGCGGGGGTCTAGAGACCCAGTACTTC. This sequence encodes CASTYSGGGLETQYF.

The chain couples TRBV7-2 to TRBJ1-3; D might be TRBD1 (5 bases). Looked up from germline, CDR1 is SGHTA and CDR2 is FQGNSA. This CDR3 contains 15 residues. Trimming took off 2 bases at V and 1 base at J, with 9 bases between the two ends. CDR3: CASSLSGRSGNTIYF. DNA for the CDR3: TGTGCCAGCAGCTTATCAGGGAGGTCTGGAAACACCATATATTTT.

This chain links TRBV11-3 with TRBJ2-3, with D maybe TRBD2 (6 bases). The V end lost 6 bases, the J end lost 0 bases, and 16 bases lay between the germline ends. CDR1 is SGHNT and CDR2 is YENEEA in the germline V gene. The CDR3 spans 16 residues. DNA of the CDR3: TGTGCCAGCAGTACCTATAGCGGAGCAAGCACAGATACGCAGTATTTT. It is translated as CASSTYSGASTDTQYF.

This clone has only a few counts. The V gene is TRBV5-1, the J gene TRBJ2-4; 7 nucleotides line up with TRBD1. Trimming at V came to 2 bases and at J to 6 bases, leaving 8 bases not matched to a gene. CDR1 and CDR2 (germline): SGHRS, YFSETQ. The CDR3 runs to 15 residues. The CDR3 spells CASSLTGVPRNIQYF. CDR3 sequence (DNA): TGCGCCAGCAGCTTAACAGGGGTCCCCCGAAACATTCAGTACTTC. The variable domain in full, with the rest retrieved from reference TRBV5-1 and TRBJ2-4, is KAGVTQTPRYLIKTRGQQVTLSCSPISGHRSVSWYQQTPGQGLQFLFEYFSETQRNKGNFPGRFSGRQFSNSRSEMNVSTLELGDSALYLCASSLTGVPRNIQYFGAGTRLSVL.

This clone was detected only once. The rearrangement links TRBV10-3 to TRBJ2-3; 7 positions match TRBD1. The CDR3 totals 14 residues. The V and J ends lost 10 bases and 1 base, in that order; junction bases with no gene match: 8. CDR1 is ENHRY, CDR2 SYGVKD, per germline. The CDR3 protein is CATNRGGGTDTQYF. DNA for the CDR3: TGTGCCACAAACAGGGGTGGTGGCACAGATACGCAGTATTTT.

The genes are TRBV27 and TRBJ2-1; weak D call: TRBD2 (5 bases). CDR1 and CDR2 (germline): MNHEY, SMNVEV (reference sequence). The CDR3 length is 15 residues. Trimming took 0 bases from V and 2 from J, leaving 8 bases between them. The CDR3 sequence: CASSLSSEAYNEQFF. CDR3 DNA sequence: TGTGCCAGCAGTTTATCTAGCGAGGCCTACAATGAGCAGTTCTTC.

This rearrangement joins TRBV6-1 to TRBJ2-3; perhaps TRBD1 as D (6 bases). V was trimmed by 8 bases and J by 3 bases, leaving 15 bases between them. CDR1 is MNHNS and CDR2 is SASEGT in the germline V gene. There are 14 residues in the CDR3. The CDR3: CASPGQGWTDTQYF. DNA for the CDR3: TGTGCCAGCCCCGGCCAGGGGTGGACAGATACGCAGTATTTT.

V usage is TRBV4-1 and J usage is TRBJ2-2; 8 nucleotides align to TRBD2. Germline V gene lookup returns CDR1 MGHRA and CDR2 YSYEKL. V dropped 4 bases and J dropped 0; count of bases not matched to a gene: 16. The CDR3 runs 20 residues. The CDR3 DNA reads TGCGCCAGCAGCCCGAGGGGTCCGATGACTAGCGAAACGAACACCGGGGAGCTGTTTTTT. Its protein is CASSPRGPMTSETNTGELFF.

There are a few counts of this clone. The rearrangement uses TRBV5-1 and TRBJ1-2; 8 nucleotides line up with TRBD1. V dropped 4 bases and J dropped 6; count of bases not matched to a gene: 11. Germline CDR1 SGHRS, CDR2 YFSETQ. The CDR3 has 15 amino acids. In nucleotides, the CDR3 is TGCGCCAGCAGCCCCGAAACGACAGGGGAGGATGGCTACACCTTC. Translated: CASSPETTGEDGYTF.

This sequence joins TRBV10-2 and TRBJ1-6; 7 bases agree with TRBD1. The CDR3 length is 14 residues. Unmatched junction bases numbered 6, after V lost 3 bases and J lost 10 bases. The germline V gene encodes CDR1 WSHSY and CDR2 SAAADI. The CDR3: CASSDRGEESPLHF. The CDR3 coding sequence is TGCGCCAGCAGTGACAGGGGGGAAGAGTCACCCCTCCACTTT.

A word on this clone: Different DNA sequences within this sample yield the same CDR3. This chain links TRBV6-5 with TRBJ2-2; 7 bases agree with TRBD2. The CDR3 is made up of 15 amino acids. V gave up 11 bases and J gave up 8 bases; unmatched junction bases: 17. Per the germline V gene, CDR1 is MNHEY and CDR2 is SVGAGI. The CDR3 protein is CAARPWTRTEGELFF. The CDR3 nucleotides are TGTGCCGCCAGACCGTGGACTAGAACCGAAGGGGAGCTGTTTTTT.

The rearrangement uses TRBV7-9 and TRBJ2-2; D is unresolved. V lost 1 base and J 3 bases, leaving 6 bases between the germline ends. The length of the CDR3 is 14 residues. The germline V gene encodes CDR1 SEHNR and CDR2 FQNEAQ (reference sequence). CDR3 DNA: TGTGCCAGCAGCTTAGATACGGACACCGGGGAGCTGTTTTTT. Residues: CASSLDTDTGELFF.

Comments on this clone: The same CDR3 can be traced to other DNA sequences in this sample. The CDR3 nucleotides read TGTGCCAGCAGCTTGGACAGGGGAAGCAATCAGCCCCAGCATTTT. It translates to CASSLDRGSNQPQHF. V usage is TRBV5-4 and J usage is TRBJ1-5; 7 bases align to TRBD1. Trimming took 0 bases from V and 1 from J; bases not matched to a gene: 1. Germline V gene data show CDR1 as SGHNT and CDR2 as YYREEE (reference sequence). The CDR3 covers 15 residues.

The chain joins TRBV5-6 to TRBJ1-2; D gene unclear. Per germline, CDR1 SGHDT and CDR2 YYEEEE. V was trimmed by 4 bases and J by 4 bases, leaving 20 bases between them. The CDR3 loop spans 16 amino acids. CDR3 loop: CASSPLSRSNGYGYTF. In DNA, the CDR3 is TGTGCCAGCAGCCCCTTATCTAGGTCCAACGGCTATGGCTACACCTTC.

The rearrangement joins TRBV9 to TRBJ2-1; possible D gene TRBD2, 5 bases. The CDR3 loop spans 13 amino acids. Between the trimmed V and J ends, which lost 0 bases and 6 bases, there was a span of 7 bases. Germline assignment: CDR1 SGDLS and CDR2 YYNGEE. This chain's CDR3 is CASSVAGSNEQFF. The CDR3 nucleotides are TGTGCCAGCAGCGTAGCGGGGTCCAATGAGCAGTTCTTC.

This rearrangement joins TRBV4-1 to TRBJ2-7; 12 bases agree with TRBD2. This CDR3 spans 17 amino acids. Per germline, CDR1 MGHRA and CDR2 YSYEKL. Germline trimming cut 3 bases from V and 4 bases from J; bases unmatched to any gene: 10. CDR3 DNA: TGCGCCAGCAGCCAGGCCTCGACTAGCGGGGGAAGGTACGAGCAGTACTTC. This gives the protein CASSQASTSGGRYEQYF.

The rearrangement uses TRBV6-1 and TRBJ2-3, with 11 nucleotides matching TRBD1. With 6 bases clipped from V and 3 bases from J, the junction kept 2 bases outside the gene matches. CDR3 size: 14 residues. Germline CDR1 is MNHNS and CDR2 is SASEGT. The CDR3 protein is CASRDRGRTDTQYF. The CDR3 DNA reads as TGTGCCAGCAGGGACAGGGGGCGAACAGATACGCAGTATTTT.

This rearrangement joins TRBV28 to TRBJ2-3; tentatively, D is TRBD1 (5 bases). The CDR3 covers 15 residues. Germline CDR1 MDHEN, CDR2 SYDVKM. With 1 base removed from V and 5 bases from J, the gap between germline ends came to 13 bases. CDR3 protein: CASSLSGRAIDTQYF. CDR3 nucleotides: TGTGCCAGCAGTTTATCGGGCAGGGCGATAGATACGCAGTATTTT.

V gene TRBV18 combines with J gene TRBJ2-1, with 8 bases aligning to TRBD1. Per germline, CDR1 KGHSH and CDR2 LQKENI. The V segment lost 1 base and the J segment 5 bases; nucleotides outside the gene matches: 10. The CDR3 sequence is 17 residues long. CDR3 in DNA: TGTGCCAGCTCACCACGCACAGGGGGACCCTCGGACAATGAGCAGTTCTTC. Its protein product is CASSPRTGGPSDNEQFF.

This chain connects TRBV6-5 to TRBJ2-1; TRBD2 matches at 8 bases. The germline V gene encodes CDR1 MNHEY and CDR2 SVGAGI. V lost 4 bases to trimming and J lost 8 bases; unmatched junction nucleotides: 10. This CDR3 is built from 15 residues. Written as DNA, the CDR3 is TGTGCCAGCAGTTCCCCGGGACTAGGTTTCGATGAGCAGTTCTTC. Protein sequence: CASSSPGLGFDEQFF.